These 19 T cell receptor beta chains share one sample of origin, sequenced in a study of blood T cell repertoires in COVID-19. Clones were read by immunoSEQ multiplex PCR, and TCRdb kept only the in-frame ones, dropping some. The sample holds about 270,000 clones, roughly nine tenths seen once. The sequencing input was peripheral blood. The receptors originated from a woman aged 25 to 45 with COVID-19, enrolled during active disease.

The chain recombines TRBV29-1 with TRBJ2-5; TRBD2 is a possible D gene (5 bases). CDR1 and CDR2 (germline): SQVTM, ANQGSEA. Between the trimmed V and J ends, which lost 0 bases and 6 bases, there was a span of 20 bases. The CDR3 totals 16 residues. The CDR3: CSVEEYPDSLEKTQYF. CDR3 in DNA: TGCAGCGTTGAAGAATATCCGGACTCTCTGGAGAAGACCCAGTACTTC.

The J gene is TRBJ2-5, the V gene TRBV11-2, with 12 bases fitting TRBD2. The CDR3 runs to 15 residues. Germline loops: CDR1 SGHAT, CDR2 FQNNGV. The trim removed 4 bases at V and 1 base at J, leaving 1 base unmatched. The CDR3 DNA is TGTGCCAGCAGCTGGACTAGCGGGGCCCAAGAGACCCAGTACTTC. Protein sequence: CASSWTSGAQETQYF.

This sequence joins TRBV11-2 and TRBJ2-1, with 10 bases matching TRBD1. Germline loops: CDR1 SGHAT, CDR2 FQNNGV. V gave up 5 bases and J gave up 9 bases; unmatched junction bases: 10. CDR3 size: 15 residues. CDR3 nucleotides: TGTGCCAGCAGCAACCGACAGGGGGCGCGAGGTGAGCAGTTCTTC. The encoded protein is CASSNRQGARGEQFF.

This rearrangement joins TRBV6-6 to TRBJ1-6; D not certain. V was cut by 5 bases and J by 7 bases, with 24 bases left in between. CDR3 length: 18 residues. Germline CDR1 and CDR2: MNHNY and SVGAGI (reference sequence). The CDR3 nucleotides are TGTGCCAGCAGTCCCACCGGCCCATTCGACATTCCCAATTCACCCCTCCACTTT. Translation: CASSPTGPFDIPNSPLHF.

This chain links TRBV10-2 with TRBJ2-6; D is uncertain. CDR3 length equals 15 residues. CDR1 is WSHSY and CDR2 is SAAADI in the germline V gene. The V end was cut by 6 bases, the J end by 1 base, with 10 bases between. CDR3 loop: CASRSQESGANVLTF. CDR3 in DNA: TGCGCCAGCAGATCTCAGGAATCTGGGGCCAACGTCCTGACTTTC.

This sequence joins TRBV11-2 and TRBJ2-2; 8 bases agree with TRBD2. Germline V gives CDR1 SGHAT, CDR2 FQNNGV. V shed 1 base and J 3 bases; nucleotides not matched to a gene: 10. The CDR3 runs 18 residues. The CDR3 loop is CASSLAPGLAGDTGELFF. The DNA of the CDR3 is TGTGCCAGCAGCTTAGCCCCAGGCCTAGCGGGCGACACCGGGGAGCTGTTTTTT.

The chain couples TRBV5-1 to TRBJ1-4; D perhaps matches TRBD1 (6 bases). Per germline, CDR1 SGHRS and CDR2 YFSETQ. The CDR3 consists of 16 residues. V was cut by 4 bases and J by 0 bases, with 13 bases left in between. The CDR3 nucleotides are TGCGCCAGCAGCCCAGGACAGCATGCAACTAATGAAAAACTGTTTTTT. Amino acids: CASSPGQHATNEKLFF.

The chain has TRBV7-9 and TRBJ2-1; 9 bases are shared with TRBD2. The CDR3 sequence is 15 residues long. V shed 3 bases, J shed 4 bases, and the junction held 4 bases outside the gene matches. CDR1 SEHNR and CDR2 FQNEAQ come from the germline V gene (reference sequence). The CDR3 nucleotides read TGTGCCAGCAGCTTGATTCTAGCGGGGTACAATGAGCAGTTCTTC. It codes for CASSLILAGYNEQFF.

The V call is TRBV5-1, the J call TRBJ2-2; 8 nucleotides line up with TRBD1. The CDR3 sequence is 13 residues long. J lost 6 bases, V lost 6 bases, and 4 bases had no gene match. Germline CDR1 and CDR2: SGHRS and YFSETQ. CDR3 sequence: CASKTGAAGELFF. Here the CDR3 DNA reads TGCGCCAGCAAGACAGGGGCGGCCGGGGAGCTGTTTTTT. Based on the CDR3 plus reference TRBV5-1 and TRBJ2-2, the full variable domain is KAGVTQTPRYLIKTRGQQVTLSCSPISGHRSVSWYQQTPGQGLQFLFEYFSETQRNKGNFPGRFSGRQFSNSRSEMNVSTLELGDSALYLCASKTGAAGELFFGEGSRLTVL.

The V gene is TRBV10-2, the J gene TRBJ2-7, with a tentative D call TRBD1 (5 bases). CDR3 length equals 14 residues. V lost 4 bases and J lost 0, with 10 bases in between. Germline loops: CDR1 WSHSY, CDR2 SAAADI. The CDR3 sequence is CASSGWGNSYEQYF. CDR3 DNA sequence: TGCGCCAGCAGTGGGTGGGGCAACTCCTACGAGCAGTACTTC.

CDR3 sequence reads: CASSGGGLRTETQYF. The CDR3 DNA follows: TGTGCCAGCAGCGGGGGGGGACTTCGAACGGAGACCCAGTACTTC. J is TRBJ2-5 and V is TRBV5-4, with 7 bases that match TRBD2. Per the germline V gene, CDR1 is SGHNT and CDR2 is YYREEE (reference sequence). The J segment lost 5 bases and the V segment lost 4 bases, leaving 11 bases of the junction unmatched. The CDR3 runs 15 residues.

The V gene is TRBV18, the J gene TRBJ1-5; D may be TRBD1 (5 bases). Germline assignment: CDR1 KGHSH and CDR2 LQKENI. Between the trimmed V and J ends, which lost 1 base and 5 bases, there was a span of 12 bases. There are 15 residues in the CDR3. CDR3: CASSPHQGWDQPQHF. Written as DNA, the CDR3 is TGTGCCAGCTCACCACACCAGGGCTGGGATCAGCCCCAGCATTTT.

V is TRBV4-1 and J is TRBJ2-7, with 11 bases lining up with TRBD1. The V gene's germline CDR1 is MGHRA and CDR2 YSYEKL. CDR3 length: 16 residues. V shed 3 bases and J 5 bases; nucleotides not matched to a gene: 9. As DNA, the CDR3 is TGCGCCAGCAGCCACACTACGGACAGGGGGCGCAACGAGCAGTACTTC. It translates to CASSHTTDRGRNEQYF.

V gene TRBV6-5 combines with J gene TRBJ2-7; 9 positions agree with TRBD1. This CDR3 region has 16 residues. Germline CDR1 is MNHEY and CDR2 is SVGAGI. Trimming took 2 bases from V and 5 from J; bases not matched to a gene: 10. CDR3 sequence reads: CASSYRLWDRDHEQYF. DNA for the CDR3: TGTGCCAGCAGTTACCGATTATGGGACAGGGACCACGAGCAGTACTTC.

This clone was observed once. Other nucleotide sequences from this sample produce the same CDR3. The CDR3 DNA reads TGTGCCAGTAGGCCTTGGGACAGCTCCTACGAGCAGTACTTC. Translated: CASRPWDSSYEQYF. The V call is TRBV19, the J call TRBJ2-7; TRBD1 aligns across 7 bases. Germline CDR1 is LNHDA and CDR2 is SQIVND (reference sequence). The junction had 5 bases not matched to a gene; V was cut back by 6 bases and J by 0 bases. This CDR3 is built from 14 residues.

V gene TRBV27 combines with J gene TRBJ2-7; maybe TRBD1 (6 bases). Germline V gene sequence: CDR1 MNHEY, CDR2 SMNVEV (reference sequence). The CDR3 extends over 14 amino acids. V shed 6 bases and J shed 3 bases, with 15 bases lying between them. The CDR3 here is CASRTGFSIYEQYF. DNA for the CDR3: TGTGCCAGCAGAACAGGGTTTTCGATCTACGAGCAGTACTTC.

This clone was observed a few times. CDR3 loop: CASSLSYRAGNTIYF. In nucleotides, the CDR3 is TGTGCCAGCAGTTTGTCATACCGGGCTGGAAACACCATATATTTT. The chain has TRBV27 and TRBJ1-3, with D unresolved. In germline, CDR1 is MNHEY, CDR2 SMNVEV (reference sequence). V was shortened by 3 bases and J by 2 bases, with 11 bases between the two germline ends. CDR3 length: 15 residues.

Here the CDR3 reads CASSETGLPTDTQYF. The CDR3 nucleotides read TGTGCCAGCAGCGAGACGGGACTCCCCACAGATACGCAGTATTTT. V gene TRBV7-7 combines with J gene TRBJ2-3, with D possibly matching TRBD2 (6 bases). CDR1 and CDR2 (germline): SSHAT, FNYEAQ (reference sequence). V dropped 5 bases and J dropped 2 bases, with 14 bases sitting between them. The CDR3 length is 15 residues.

CDR3 sequence: CASSLVGGDLDYEQYF. As DNA, the CDR3 is TGTGCCAGCAGCTTAGTTGGAGGGGATCTTGACTACGAGCAGTACTTC. The chain has TRBV11-2 and TRBJ2-7, with a possible D match to TRBD2 (6 bases). This CDR3 has 16 residues. Per the germline V gene, CDR1 is SGHAT and CDR2 is FQNNGV. The V end was cut by 1 base, the J end by 3 bases, with 16 bases between.